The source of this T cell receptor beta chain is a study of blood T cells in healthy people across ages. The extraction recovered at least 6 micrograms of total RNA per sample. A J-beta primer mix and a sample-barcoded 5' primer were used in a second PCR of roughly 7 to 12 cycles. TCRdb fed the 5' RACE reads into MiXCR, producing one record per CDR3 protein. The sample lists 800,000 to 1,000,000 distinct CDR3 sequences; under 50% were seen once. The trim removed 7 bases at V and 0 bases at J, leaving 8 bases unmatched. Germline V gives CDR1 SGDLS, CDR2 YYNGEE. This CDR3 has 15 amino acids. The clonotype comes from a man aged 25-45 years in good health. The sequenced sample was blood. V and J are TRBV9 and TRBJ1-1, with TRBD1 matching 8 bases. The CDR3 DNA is TGTGCCAGCGGCGAGGAGGGACAGGTGAACACTGAAGCTTTCTTT. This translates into CASGEEGQVNTEAFF. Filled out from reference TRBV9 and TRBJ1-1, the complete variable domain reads DSGVTQTPKHLITATGQRVTLRCSPRSGDLSVYWYQQSLDQGLQFLIQYYNGEERAKGNILERFSAQQFPDLHSELNLSSLELGDSALYFCASGEEGQVNTEAFFGQGTRLTVV.